This T cell receptor (beta chain) appears in the sequencing data of a study of PD-L1 blockade in urothelial cancer. About the study: Patients took up atezolizumab around 2014 at 1,200 mg intravenously every 3 weeks. Patients had undergone 0 to 3 prior chemotherapy regimens.

The protocol was immunoSEQ multiplex PCR, while the TCRdb copy is restricted to in-frame clones and leaves out a portion. The sample includes about 52,000 clones, around 77% of them seen just once. Per the germline V gene, CDR1 is SGHTA and CDR2 is FQGTGA. The CDR3 covers 16 residues. With 4 bases removed from V and 5 bases from J, the gap between germline ends came to 17 bases. Per-patient samples, pretreatment and on-treatment, numbered 1 to 8. Sequenced here: PBMCs, sampled around atezolizumab (anti-PD-L1) treatment. The TCR originated in a man between 65 and 85 years old with urothelial cancer. This chain connects TRBV7-3 to TRBJ2-2; D may be TRBD1 (6 bases). CDR3 DNA sequence: TGTGCCAGCAGCTCTCCACAGGGATGGCTGACCGGGGAGCTGTTTTTT. Encoded protein: CASSSPQGWLTGELFF.